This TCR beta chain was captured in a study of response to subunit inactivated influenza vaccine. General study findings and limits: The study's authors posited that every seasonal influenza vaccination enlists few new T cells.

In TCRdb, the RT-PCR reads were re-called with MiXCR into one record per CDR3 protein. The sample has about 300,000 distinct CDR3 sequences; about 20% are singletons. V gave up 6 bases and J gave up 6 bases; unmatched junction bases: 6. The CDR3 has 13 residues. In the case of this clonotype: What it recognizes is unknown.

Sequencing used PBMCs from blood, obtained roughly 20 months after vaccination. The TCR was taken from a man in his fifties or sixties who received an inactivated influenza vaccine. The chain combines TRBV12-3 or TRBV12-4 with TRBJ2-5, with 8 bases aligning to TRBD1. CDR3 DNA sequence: TGTGCCAGCAGCCTCAGGGGGCAGCAGACCCAGTACTTC. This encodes CASSLRGQQTQYF.